This T cell receptor (beta chain) was identified during a study of blood T cell repertoires in COVID-19. This clone was seen only once. V was shortened by 5 bases and J by 4 bases, with 14 bases between the two germline ends. The germline V gene has CDR1 SQVTM and CDR2 ANQGSEA. This CDR3 has 13 amino acids. Per the original methods: From reference gene primer amplification, estimates of nucleated cell counts were derived. The table came from immunoSEQ multiplex PCR; TCRdb's copy has only in-frame clones and leaves some out. V and J calls and clone size are copied from that table; D and trimming were computed from the DNA. The repertoire holds under 250,000 clones, with 75% to 90% as singletons.

The material sequenced was peripheral blood. This clonotype originated in a man aged 35-49 years with acute or convalescent COVID-19. V is TRBV29-1 and J is TRBJ1-1; D is uncertain. CDR3 bases: TGCAGCGTTCGGCCACAATCGGGCACTGAAGCTTTCTTT. It yields the protein CSVRPQSGTEAFF.